This T cell receptor (beta chain) came from a study of a mutant IDH1 vaccine in newly diagnosed glioma. As concerns this clone: Its antigen is currently unknown.

This sample's time point: week 47, end of study. Alongside topical imiquimod, each dose of vaccine comprised 300 ug of mutant IDH1 20-mer peptide. The patients were given eight vaccinations, one each in weeks 1, 3, 5, 7, 11, 15, 19 and 23. The CDR3 totals 14 residues. V was trimmed by 3 bases and J by 8 bases, leaving 14 bases between them. CDR1 and CDR2 from the germline V gene are WNHNN and SYGVQD (reference sequence). Libraries were prepared by immunoSEQ multiplex PCR; TCRdb keeps only in-frame clonotypes and omits some of them. The sample lists fewer than 55,000 clones; 65% were seen once. The sample was peripheral blood mononuclear cells (PBMCs), taken from a glioma patient whose treatment included an IDH1 peptide vaccine. This chain joins TRBV10-1 and TRBJ2-1; D possibly corresponds to TRBD1 (5 bases). The source of this sequence is a man aged 35 to 55 with glioma. Some clones in this sample may be carry-over from other donors' samples. CDR3 nucleotides: TGCGCCAGCAGTGAAGGGGTGGTGTTCGATGAGCAGTTCTTC. Its translation is CASSEGVVFDEQFF.